This passage covers 22 T cell receptor beta chains from one sample sequenced in a study of blood T cell repertoires in COVID-19 (dated by TCRdb to the early 2020s). Library preparation employed the immunoSEQ multiplex PCR assay. In TCRdb, the immuneACCESS table is reduced to in-frame sequences with V and J assigned. These tables do not hold every clone; where another copy was compared, an unresolved V gene accounts for under half, and the others remain unexplained. Here the sample has around 150,000 clones; 85% occur a single time. The ten largest clones capture under 4% of the sample. The sequenced material came from peripheral blood. These receptors originate from a human donor with acute or convalescent COVID-19. The donor label of this sample is uncertain.

The table lists this clone with a few counts. The chain recombines TRBV12-3 or TRBV12-4 with TRBJ1-2; D not resolved. V dropped 3 bases and J dropped 8 bases, with 7 bases sitting between them. There are 11 residues in the CDR3. The CDR3 loop reads CASSFVLGYTF. In DNA form, the CDR3 reads TGTGCCAGCAGTTTTGTCTTGGGCTACACCTTC.

The chain links TRBV7-8 to TRBJ1-1; maybe TRBD1 (6 bases). Deletions cut 5 bases from V and 1 base from J, with 23 bases between. From germline, CDR1 is SGHVS and CDR2 FQNEAQ. CDR3 length: 18 amino acids. In nucleotides, the CDR3 is TGTGCCAGCAGCCGAGGAGTGGGGACAAGGTTGACGAACACTGAAGCTTTCTTT. This translates into CASSRGVGTRLTNTEAFF. Complete variable domain (other parts from reference TRBV7-8 and TRBJ1-1): GAGVSQSPRYKVAKRGQDVALRCDPISGHVSLFWYQQALGQGPEFLTYFQNEAQLDKSGLPSDRFFAERPEGSVSTLKIQRTQQEDSAVYLCASSRGVGTRLTNTEAFFGQGTRLTVV.

The V and J genes are TRBV5-4 and TRBJ2-5; D is possibly TRBD2 (6 bases). From germline, CDR1 is SGHNT and CDR2 YYREEE (reference sequence). The germline V and J ends were trimmed by 3 bases and 1 base, with 13 bases remaining between them. The CDR3 extends over 15 amino acids. The CDR3 loop reads CASSSPGLFQETQYF. CDR3 nucleotide sequence: TGTGCCAGCAGCTCCCCGGGACTCTTCCAAGAGACCCAGTACTTC.

The rearrangement links TRBV11-2 to TRBJ2-7; unclear D gene. Trimming removed 1 base from V and 3 bases from J, with 10 bases in between. The CDR3 sequence is 14 residues long. Germline CDR1 and CDR2: SGHAT and FQNNGV. CDR3 loop: CASSLAPVFYEQYF. CDR3 nucleotide sequence: TGTGCCAGCAGCTTAGCCCCAGTCTTCTACGAGCAGTACTTC.

This clone has a handful of counts. The gene calls are TRBV12-5 and TRBJ1-2; D ambiguous. Germline values: CDR1 LGHNT, CDR2 FRNRAP. Trimming removed 1 base from V and 5 bases from J, with 20 bases in between. The CDR3 totals 17 residues. Here the CDR3 reads CASGLAVVIKPRYGYTF. The CDR3 coding sequence is TGTGCTAGTGGTTTGGCAGTCGTAATTAAACCGAGGTATGGCTACACCTTC.

This clone was detected only once. The CDR3 region is CASSFSSAGGGQPQHF. The DNA for the CDR3 is TGTGCCAGCAGCTTTTCATCCGCAGGGGGCGGGCAGCCCCAGCATTTT. The rearrangement uses TRBV7-2 and TRBJ1-5; 8 nucleotides agree with TRBD1. The CDR3 covers 16 residues. V trimming: 3 bases; J trimming: 7 bases; junction bases outside the gene matches: 11. Germline values: CDR1 SGHTA, CDR2 FQGNSA. Combining the CDR3 with reference TRBV7-2 and TRBJ1-5 gives the whole variable domain GAGVSQSPSNKVTEKGKDVELRCDPISGHTALYWYRQSLGQGLEFLIYFQGNSAPDKSGLPSDRFSAERTGGSVSTLTIQRTQQEDSAVYLCASSFSSAGGGQPQHFGDGTRLSIL.

This clone was seen just once. The chain carries TRBV2 and TRBJ1-3; TRBD1 agrees at 8 bases. This CDR3 is 15 amino acids long. V lost 9 bases and J lost 0; bases outside the gene matches: 7. CDR1 and CDR2 (germline): SNHLY, FYNNEI. This CDR3 reads CASFLDRASGNTIYF. As DNA, the CDR3 is TGTGCCAGTTTCCTGGACAGGGCCTCTGGAAACACCATATATTTT.

This clone was seen just once. This chain links TRBV4-2 with TRBJ1-4, with TRBD1 matching 9 bases. V lost 0 bases, J lost 7 bases, and 3 bases stayed unmatched. The CDR3 covers 15 residues. Germline assignment: CDR1 LGHNA and CDR2 YNFKEQ. CDR3 bases: TGTGCCAGCAGCCAAGAGGGACAGGGACGTGAAAAACTGTTTTTT. Its translation: CASSQEGQGREKLFF.

The rearrangement links TRBV12-5 to TRBJ1-5; D not certain. Trimming took off 6 bases at V and 5 bases at J, with 8 bases between the two ends. CDR1 and CDR2 (germline): LGHNT, FRNRAP. CDR3 length: 12 amino acids. CDR3 DNA sequence: TGTGCTAGTGGATACGGGGATCAGCCCCAGCATTTT. It translates to CASGYGDQPQHF. Variable domain in full (rest from reference TRBV12-5 and TRBJ1-5): DARVTQTPRHKVTEMGQEVTMRCQPILGHNTVFWYRQTMMQGLELLAYFRNRAPLDDSGMPKDRFSAEMPDATLATLKIQPSEPRDSAVYFCASGYGDQPQHFGDGTRLSIL.

The chain uses TRBV7-9 and TRBJ2-7; 8 nucleotides align to TRBD1. The germline CDR1 and CDR2 sequences are SEHNR and FQNEAQ (reference sequence). V dropped 2 bases and J dropped 7; count of bases not matched to a gene: 7. The CDR3 length is 14 residues. The chain's CDR3 is CASSLQGALMEQYF. As DNA, the CDR3 is TGTGCCAGCAGCTTACAGGGGGCTTTAATGGAGCAGTACTTC.

The J gene is TRBJ1-3, the V gene TRBV30; TRBD1 might be the D (5 bases). The CDR3 consists of 14 residues. V was pared by 1 base and J by 4 bases, with 11 bases between. Germline CDR1 is GTSNPN and CDR2 is SVGIG (reference sequence). The CDR3 loop reads CAWSALTGGNTIYF. The DNA for the CDR3 is TGTGCCTGGAGTGCGCTCACAGGAGGAAACACCATATATTTT.

The J gene is TRBJ2-5, the V gene TRBV9; D perhaps matches TRBD2 (7 bases). Trimming left V 0 bases short and J 5 bases short, with 14 bases between. This CDR3 spans 15 amino acids. CDR1 and CDR2 from the germline V gene are SGDLS and YYNGEE. The CDR3 here is CASSVGGGARETQYF. CDR3 nucleotide sequence: TGTGCCAGCAGCGTAGGGGGGGGCGCCCGGGAGACCCAGTACTTC.

CDR3 DNA: TGTGCCAGCAGCCACACCGGGACAGGGATTTATGGCTACACCTTC. Protein product: CASSHTGTGIYGYTF. V and J are TRBV7-3 and TRBJ1-2, with TRBD1 identical over 9 bases. This CDR3 region has 15 residues. CDR1 SGHTA and CDR2 FQGTGA come from the germline V gene. Losses at the gene ends were 5 bases for V and 5 bases for J; bases not matched to a gene: 9.

The chain uses TRBV6-5 and TRBJ1-2; D is possibly TRBD1 (6 bases). V was clipped by 10 bases and J by 3 bases, with 9 bases between them. Germline CDR1 MNHEY, CDR2 SVGAGI. The CDR3 has 11 amino acids. In nucleotides, the CDR3 is TGTGCCACCAGACAGGACTATGGCTACACCTTC. Translating it yields CATRQDYGYTF.

The genes are TRBV19 and TRBJ1-1, with D perhaps TRBD1 (5 bases). The V end lost 6 bases, the J end lost 1 base, and 15 bases lay between the germline ends. This CDR3 region has 15 residues. CDR1 LNHDA and CDR2 SQIVND come from the germline V gene (reference sequence). CDR3 loop: CASSRASTGNTEAFF. The CDR3 nucleotides are TGTGCCAGTAGCCGGGCCTCCACAGGGAACACTGAAGCTTTCTTT. Full variable domain (rest looked up from reference TRBV19 and TRBJ1-1): DGGITQSPKYLFRKEGQNVTLSCEQNLNHDAMYWYRQDPGQGLRLIYYSQIVNDFQKGDIAEGYSVSREKKESFPLTVTSAQKNPTAFYLCASSRASTGNTEAFFGQGTRLTVV.

This clone was recorded a few times. The chain carries TRBV3-1 (or the pseudogene TRBV3-2) and TRBJ1-1; D unresolved. Trimming removed 0 bases from V and 5 bases from J, with 10 bases in between. Germline V CDR1 and CDR2: LGHDT, YNNKEL (reference sequence). This CDR3 is 14 amino acids long. The CDR3 reads CASSQDSSWTEAFF. CDR3 sequence (DNA): TGTGCCAGCAGCCAAGACAGTTCATGGACTGAAGCTTTCTTT.

The chain combines TRBV18 with TRBJ1-1; TRBD1 matches 7 bases. V gave up 3 bases and J gave up 1 base; unmatched junction bases: 11. Per the germline V gene, CDR1 is KGHSH and CDR2 is LQKENI. The CDR3 covers 17 residues. The DNA for the CDR3 is TGTGCCAGCTCACCCGCAGGGAAGGGGGCCGAGAACACTGAAGCTTTCTTT. It encodes CASSPAGKGAENTEAFF.

This chain uses TRBV3-1 (or the pseudogene TRBV3-2) with TRBJ2-7, with 7 nucleotides matching TRBD1. The CDR3 covers 16 residues. Germline V gene sequence: CDR1 LGHDT, CDR2 YNNKEL (reference sequence). Losses at the gene ends were 1 base for V and 1 base for J; bases not matched to a gene: 7. In DNA, the CDR3 is TGTGCCAGCAGCCAAGGGGAGAGGACAGGATCCTACGAGCAGTACTTC. It translates to CASSQGERTGSYEQYF.

The rearrangement links TRBV7-3 to TRBJ2-2; perhaps TRBD2 as D (6 bases). CDR1 is SGHTA, CDR2 FQGTGA, per germline. Between the trimmed V and J ends, which lost 1 base and 0 bases, there was a span of 9 bases. This CDR3 region has 16 residues. CDR3 residues: CASSLNQRANTGELFF. CDR3 DNA: TGTGCCAGCAGCTTAAACCAGCGGGCGAACACCGGGGAGCTGTTTTTT.

The chain uses TRBV9 and TRBJ2-7, with D possibly being TRBD2 (6 bases). V dropped 4 bases and J dropped 11 bases, with 10 bases sitting between them. The CDR3 length is 10 residues. CDR1 SGDLS and CDR2 YYNGEE come from the germline V gene. The CDR3 is CASSQRREYF. CDR3 sequence (DNA): TGTGCCAGCAGCCAACGGAGGGAGTACTTC.

The rearrangement links TRBV6-5 to TRBJ1-2, with a tentative D call TRBD1 (5 bases). In germline, CDR1 is MNHEY, CDR2 SVGAGI. V gave up 8 bases and J gave up 6 bases, with 19 bases separating them. The CDR3 spans 14 residues. The CDR3, as DNA: TGTGCCAGCGGGCAGGGCGGGGCCCGCAATGGCTACACCTTC. Translating it yields CASGQGGARNGYTF.

CDR3 protein: CASSYHGQGDQPQHF. Here the CDR3 DNA reads TGTGCCAGCAGCTACCACGGACAGGGAGATCAGCCCCAGCATTTT. The V call is TRBV7-2, the J call TRBJ1-5, with 8 nucleotides matching TRBD1. J lost 5 bases, V lost 4 bases, and 7 bases had no gene match. Germline assignment: CDR1 SGHTA and CDR2 FQGNSA. The CDR3 loop spans 15 amino acids. Full variable domain (remainder filled in from reference TRBV7-2 and TRBJ1-5): GAGVSQSPSNKVTEKGKDVELRCDPISGHTALYWYRQSLGQGLEFLIYFQGNSAPDKSGLPSDRFSAERTGGSVSTLTIQRTQQEDSAVYLCASSYHGQGDQPQHFGDGTRLSIL.